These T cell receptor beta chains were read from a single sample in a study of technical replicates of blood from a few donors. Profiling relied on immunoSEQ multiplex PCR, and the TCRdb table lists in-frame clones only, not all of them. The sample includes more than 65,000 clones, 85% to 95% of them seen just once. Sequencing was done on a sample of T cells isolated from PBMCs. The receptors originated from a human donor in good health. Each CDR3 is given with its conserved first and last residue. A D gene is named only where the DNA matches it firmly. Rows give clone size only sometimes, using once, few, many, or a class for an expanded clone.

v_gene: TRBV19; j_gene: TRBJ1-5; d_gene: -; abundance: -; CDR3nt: TGTGCCAGTAGTTATGGAGGGCATCAGCCCCAGCATTTT; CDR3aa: CASSYGGHQPQHF
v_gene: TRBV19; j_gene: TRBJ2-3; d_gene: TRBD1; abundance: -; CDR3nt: TGTGCCAGTAGTAGGGGACAGGAGGCAGATACGCAGTATTTT; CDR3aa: CASSRGQEADTQYF
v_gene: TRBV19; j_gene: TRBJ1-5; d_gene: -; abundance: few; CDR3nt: TGTGCCAGTAGTCCCTCCCCAGATCAGCCCCAGCATTTT; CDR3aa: CASSPSPDQPQHF
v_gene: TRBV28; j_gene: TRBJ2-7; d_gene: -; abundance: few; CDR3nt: TGTGCCAGCAGTTTAGGGACTTCTCCCTACGAGCAGTACTTC; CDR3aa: CASSLGTSPYEQYF
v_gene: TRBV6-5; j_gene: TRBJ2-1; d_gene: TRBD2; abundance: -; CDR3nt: TGTGCCAGCAGCGGGACTACCTACAATGAGCAGTTCTTC; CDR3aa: CASSGTTYNEQFF
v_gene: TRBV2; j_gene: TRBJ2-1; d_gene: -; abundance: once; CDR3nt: TGTGCCAGCAGTGCCCCCGAGGGAGGAGTAGGAAATGAGCAGTTCTTC; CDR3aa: CASSAPEGGVGNEQFF
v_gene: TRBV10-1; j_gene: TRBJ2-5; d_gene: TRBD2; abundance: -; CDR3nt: TGCGCCAGCAGTTTAGCGGGAGAGACCCAGTACTTC; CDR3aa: CASSLAGETQYF
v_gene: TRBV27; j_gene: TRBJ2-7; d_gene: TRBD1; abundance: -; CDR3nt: TGTGCCAGCAGTTATACAGGGGGCTACGAGCAGTACTTC; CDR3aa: CASSYTGGYEQYF
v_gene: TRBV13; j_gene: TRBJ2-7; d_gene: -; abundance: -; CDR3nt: TGTGCCAGCAGCTTAGTATACAGAATGAGCTCCTACGAGCAGTACTTC; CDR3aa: CASSLVYRMSSYEQYF
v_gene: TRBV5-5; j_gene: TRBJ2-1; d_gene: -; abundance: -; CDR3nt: TGTGCCAGCAGCCCGGGCAATGAGCAGTTCTTC; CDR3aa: CASSPGNEQFF
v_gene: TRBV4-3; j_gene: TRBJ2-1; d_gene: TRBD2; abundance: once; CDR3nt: TGCGCCAGCAGCCAAGATAGCGGGAGTAACAATGAGCAGTTCTTC; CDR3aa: CASSQDSGSNNEQFF
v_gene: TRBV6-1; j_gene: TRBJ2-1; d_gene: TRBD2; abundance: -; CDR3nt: TGTGCCAGCAGTGAAGGGCGGGAGATTGACAATGAGCAGTTCTTC; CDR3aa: CASSEGREIDNEQFF
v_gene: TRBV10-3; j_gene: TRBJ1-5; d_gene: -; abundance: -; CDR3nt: TGTGCCATCAGTGAGTCGATGGAGGGGAATCAGCCCCAGCATTTT; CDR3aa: CAISESMEGNQPQHF
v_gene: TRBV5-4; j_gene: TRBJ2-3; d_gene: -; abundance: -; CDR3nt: TGTGCCAGCAGCTTGTACCGTGACTCTACAGATACGCAGTATTTT; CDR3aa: CASSLYRDSTDTQYF
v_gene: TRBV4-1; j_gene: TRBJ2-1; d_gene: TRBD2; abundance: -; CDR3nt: TGCGCCAGCAGCCAAGATCGGACAATAGTGGGACTAAGCAATGAGCAGTTCTTC; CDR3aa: CASSQDRTIVGLSNEQFF
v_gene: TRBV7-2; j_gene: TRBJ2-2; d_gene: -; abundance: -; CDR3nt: TGTGCCAGCAGCTCCAATTCCGGGGAGCTGTTTTTT; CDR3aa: CASSSNSGELFF
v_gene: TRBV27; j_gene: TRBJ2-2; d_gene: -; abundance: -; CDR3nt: TGTGCCAGCAGTTTTAACAGGGCCACCGGGGAGCTGTTTTTT; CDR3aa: CASSFNRATGELFF
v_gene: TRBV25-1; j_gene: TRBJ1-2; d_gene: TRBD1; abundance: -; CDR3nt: TGTGCCAGCAGTTACGGGACAGGACTGAATGGCTACACCTTC; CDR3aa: CASSYGTGLNGYTF
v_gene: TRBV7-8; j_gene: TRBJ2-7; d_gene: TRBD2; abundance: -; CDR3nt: TGTGCCAGCAGCTTAAGCGGGAGGAGGTCAATCTACGAGCAGTACTTC; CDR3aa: CASSLSGRRSIYEQYF
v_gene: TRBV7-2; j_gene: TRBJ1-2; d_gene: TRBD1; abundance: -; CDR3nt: TGTGCCAGCAGCTTACCCGAACAGGGGCAGGGTGGCTACACCTTC; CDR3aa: CASSLPEQGQGGYTF
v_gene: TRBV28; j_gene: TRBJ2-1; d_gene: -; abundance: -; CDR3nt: TGTGCCAGCAGTCGATTGACAGCTACCCACAATGAGCAGTTCTTC; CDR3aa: CASSRLTATHNEQFF
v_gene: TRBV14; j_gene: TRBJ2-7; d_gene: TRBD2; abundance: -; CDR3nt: TGTGCCAGCAGCCAGGGGTCGCGGGAGCTGCGCGACTACGAGCAGTACTTC; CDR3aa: CASSQGSRELRDYEQYF
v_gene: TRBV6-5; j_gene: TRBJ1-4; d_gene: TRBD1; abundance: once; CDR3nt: TGTGCCAGCAACTCAGGGGGAAAGGGAAATGAAAAACTGTTTTTT; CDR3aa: CASNSGGKGNEKLFF
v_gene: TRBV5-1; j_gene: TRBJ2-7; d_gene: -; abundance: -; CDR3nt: TGCGCCAGCAGCTTGACCCAGGGGCAATTCGGCGAGCAGTACTTC; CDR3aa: CASSLTQGQFGEQYF
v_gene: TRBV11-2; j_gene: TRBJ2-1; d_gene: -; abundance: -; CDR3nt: TGTGCCAGCAGCCCCGGTCGAGGTAGCTCCTACAATGAGCAGTTCTTC; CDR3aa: CASSPGRGSSYNEQFF
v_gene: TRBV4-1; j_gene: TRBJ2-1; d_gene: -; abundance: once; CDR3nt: TGCGCCAGCAGCCAAGTCGCGGGAACTAGGTGGGATGAGCAGTTCTTC; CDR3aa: CASSQVAGTRWDEQFF
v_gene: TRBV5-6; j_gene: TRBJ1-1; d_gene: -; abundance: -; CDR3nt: TGTGCCAGCAGCCGTACAGGGTACACTGAAGCTTTCTTT; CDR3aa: CASSRTGYTEAFF
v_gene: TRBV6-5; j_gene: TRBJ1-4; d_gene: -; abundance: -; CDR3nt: TGTGCCAGCAGTTACTCTTGGTCTCGGGCTAATGAAAAACTGTTTTTT; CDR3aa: CASSYSWSRANEKLFF
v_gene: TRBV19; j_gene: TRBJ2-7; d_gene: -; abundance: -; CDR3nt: TGTGCCAGTAGTATAGATGGCGAGGACGAGCAGTACTTC; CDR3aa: CASSIDGEDEQYF
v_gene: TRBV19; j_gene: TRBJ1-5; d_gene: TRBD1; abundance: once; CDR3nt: TGTGCCAGTACGACAGGGGGCGGTCAGCCCCAGCATTTT; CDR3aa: CASTTGGGQPQHF
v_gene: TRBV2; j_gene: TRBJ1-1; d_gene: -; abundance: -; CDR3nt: TGTGCCAGCAGTCCCCAGGGGCCGACCGAAGCTTTCTTT; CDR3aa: CASSPQGPTEAFF
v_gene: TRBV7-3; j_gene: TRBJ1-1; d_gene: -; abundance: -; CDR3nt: TGTGCCAGCAGCTTAAGTCGGGTAACTGAAGCTTTCTTT; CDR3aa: CASSLSRVTEAFF
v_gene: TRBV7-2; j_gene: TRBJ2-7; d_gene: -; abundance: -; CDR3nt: TGTGCCAGCAGCTTAGTGATACCCAGCGGGTTCACCTCCTACGAGCAGTACTTC; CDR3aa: CASSLVIPSGFTSYEQYF
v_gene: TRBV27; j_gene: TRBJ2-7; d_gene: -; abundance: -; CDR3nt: TGTGCCAGCAGTCGACTTGGCGGCGTCTACGAGCAGTACTTC; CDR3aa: CASSRLGGVYEQYF
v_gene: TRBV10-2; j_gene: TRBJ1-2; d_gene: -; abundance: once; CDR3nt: TGCGCCAGCAGTGAGTGGGGGGATGGCTACACCTTC; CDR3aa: CASSEWGDGYTF
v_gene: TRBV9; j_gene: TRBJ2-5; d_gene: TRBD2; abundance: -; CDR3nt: TGTGCCAGCACTAGAGCGGGAGGGTATGAGACCCAGTACTTC; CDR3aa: CASTRAGGYETQYF
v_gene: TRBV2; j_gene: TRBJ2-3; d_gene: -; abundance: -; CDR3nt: TGTGCCAGCAGTATCCAACTCCAGGACACGACAGATACGCAGTATTTT; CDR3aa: CASSIQLQDTTDTQYF
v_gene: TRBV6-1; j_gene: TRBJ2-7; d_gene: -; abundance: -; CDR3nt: TGTGCCAGCAGTGCCTTAACCGGGAATACCTACGAGCAGTACTTC; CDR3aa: CASSALTGNTYEQYF
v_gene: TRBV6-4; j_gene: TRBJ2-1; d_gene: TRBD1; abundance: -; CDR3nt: TGTGCCAGCAGTGATAGGGACAGCTTCTATTCCTACAATGAGCAGTTCTTC; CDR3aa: CASSDRDSFYSYNEQFF
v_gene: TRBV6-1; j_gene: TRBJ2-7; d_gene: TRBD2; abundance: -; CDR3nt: TGTGCCAGCAGTGAAGCCCTTCCTAGCGGGAGGGCCCACGAGCAGTACTTC; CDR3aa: CASSEALPSGRAHEQYF
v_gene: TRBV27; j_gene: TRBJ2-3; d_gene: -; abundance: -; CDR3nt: TGTGCCAGCCTGTCGGGGGGCGCGGATACGCAGTATTTT; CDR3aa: CASLSGGADTQYF